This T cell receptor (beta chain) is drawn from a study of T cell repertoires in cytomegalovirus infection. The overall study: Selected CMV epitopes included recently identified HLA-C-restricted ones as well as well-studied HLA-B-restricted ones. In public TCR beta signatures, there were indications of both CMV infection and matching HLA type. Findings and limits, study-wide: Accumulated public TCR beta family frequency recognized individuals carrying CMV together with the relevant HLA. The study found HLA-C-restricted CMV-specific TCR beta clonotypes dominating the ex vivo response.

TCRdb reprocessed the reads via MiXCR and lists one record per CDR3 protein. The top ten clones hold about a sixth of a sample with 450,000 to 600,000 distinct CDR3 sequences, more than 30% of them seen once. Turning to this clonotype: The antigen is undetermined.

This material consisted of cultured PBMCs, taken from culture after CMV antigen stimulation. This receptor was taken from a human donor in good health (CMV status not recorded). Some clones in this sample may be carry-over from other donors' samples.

CDR3 loop: CASSTGRGHFTDTQYF. The CDR3 DNA reads as TGTGCCAGTAGTACCGGCAGGGGGCATTTCACAGATACGCAGTATTTT. The chain couples TRBV19 to TRBJ2-3; 8 bases are shared with TRBD1. V dropped 4 bases and J dropped 2; count of bases not matched to a gene: 8. Germline CDR1 reads LNHDA; CDR2 reads SQIVND (reference sequence). The CDR3 length is 16 residues.